This entry concerns a single T cell receptor beta chain. This clonotype was seen a few times. No antigen is known for it. Nothing much larger sits one base from this clone, and base qualities are not available. The study was a case-control design nested within a healthcare worker cohort in London, UK, with weekly nasopharyngeal swab PCR tests and blood sampling. Healthcare workers were recruited during the week of the UK lockdown, between 23 and 31 March 2020, and followed weekly for up to 16 weeks. The library was made by 5' RACE. The instrument was a NextSeq 500. In the TCR library protocol, unique molecular identifiers were attached to individual cDNA molecules to correct for PCR bias and sequencing error. Sequencing covered both TCR alpha and beta chains, and within each sample the abundances of alpha and beta sequences were tightly co-correlated. The original methods were these. Decombinator V4 was used to annotate TCR sequences for V gene, J gene and CDR3. Expanded TCRs were defined as changing significantly between any two time points under a Poisson model with p below 0.0001. TCR abundances were normalised to the total number of TCRs sequenced per sample and expressed as counts per million. MAIT TCRs were defined by TRAV1-2 paired with TRAJ12, TRAJ20 or TRAJ33, and iNKT TCRs by TRAV10 paired with TRAJ18. A search of VDJdb, accessed on 1 November 2021, was run for TCRs annotated to CMV, EBV and SARS-CoV-2, with TCRs annotated for multiple antigens excluded. TCRdb itself trimmed the public reads at Q25 with fastp, ran MiXCR and retained productive beta chains. Rows with one shared CDR3 protein collapse into an entry with the most common genes and DNA. These V and J calls rely on TCRdb rather than the paper's analysis. The sample table shows tens of thousands of distinct CDR3 sequences, and 9% to 15% are seen once. About 4% of the sample is taken by the ten largest.

This sample stems from a study of early T cells in non-severe SARS-CoV-2 infection (TCRdb year 2021). Broadly, across the study: Because TCR sequencing relied on bulk RNA taken from unsorted whole blood, pairing of alpha and beta chains was not possible.

On the study overall, not on this receptor specifically: Matching against VDJdb was skewed toward anti-spike CD8 responses, likely underestimated virus-specific expansions, and missed private and CD4 specificities.

Trimming removed 8 bases from V and 3 bases from J; the gene matches leave 2 bases unexplained. CDR3 length: 13 amino acids, cysteine to phenylalanine. Solely the CDR3 DNA is kept, with 39 bases framed from the first base. The germline V gene gives CDR1 as SNHLY and CDR2 as FYNNEI. The chain uses TRBV2 and TRBJ2-1, with 9 middle bases fitting TRBD1. The receptor was isolated from an adult who was a healthcare worker with PCR-confirmed SARS-CoV-2 infection or an uninfected control (not recorded which). The specimen was whole blood. The DNA is TGTGCCAGCCTGGGACAGGGCTACAATGAGCAGTTCTTC. Translated, this gives CASLGQGYNEQFF.